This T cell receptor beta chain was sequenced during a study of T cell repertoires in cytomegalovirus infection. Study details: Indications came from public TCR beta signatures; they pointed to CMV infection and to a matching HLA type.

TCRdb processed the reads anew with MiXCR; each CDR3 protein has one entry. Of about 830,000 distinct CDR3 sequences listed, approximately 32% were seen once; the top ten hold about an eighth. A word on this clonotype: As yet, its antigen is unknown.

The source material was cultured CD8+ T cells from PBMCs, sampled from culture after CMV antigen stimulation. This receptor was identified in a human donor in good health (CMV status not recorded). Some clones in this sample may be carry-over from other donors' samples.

The DNA for the CDR3 is TGTGCCACCAGAGGAGCGGGGAACTATGGCTACACCTTC. Protein product: CATRGAGNYGYTF. The chain has TRBV15 and TRBJ1-2, with no clear D. The CDR3 has 13 residues. The V gene lost 6 bases and the J gene lost 2 bases, with 10 bases spanning the gap. Germline V CDR1 and CDR2: LNHNV, YYDKDF (reference sequence).